This T cell receptor beta chain was identified in a study of OX40 agonist ivuxolimab in advanced cancers. As for this clone: The antigen is undetermined.

Study-wide results and caveats: Clones of CD4+ and CD8+ blood T cells grew by week 6 at doses of 0.1 to 3.0 mg/kg. Partial responders at 0.1-3.0 mg/kg showed near-lowest clonal expansion.

V was pared by 8 bases and J by 1 base, with 2 bases of the junction left unmatched. The CDR3 contains 13 residues. Germline CDR1 is SGHRS and CDR2 is YFSETQ. Sequenced by immunoSEQ multiplex PCR; TCRdb stores in-frame clones only, minus some. The data show about 34,000 clones, roughly four fifths seen once. V and J are TRBV5-1 and TRBJ2-3, with TRBD1 identical over 9 bases. This TCR derives from an adult with an advanced solid tumor such as melanoma, head and neck, liver or kidney cancer. Material: CD4+ or CD8+ T cells sorted from blood, obtained in a trial of the OX40 agonist ivuxolimab. The CDR3 is CASRTGGTDTQYF. CDR3 nucleotide sequence: TGCGCCAGTCGGACAGGGGGCACAGATACGCAGTATTTT.